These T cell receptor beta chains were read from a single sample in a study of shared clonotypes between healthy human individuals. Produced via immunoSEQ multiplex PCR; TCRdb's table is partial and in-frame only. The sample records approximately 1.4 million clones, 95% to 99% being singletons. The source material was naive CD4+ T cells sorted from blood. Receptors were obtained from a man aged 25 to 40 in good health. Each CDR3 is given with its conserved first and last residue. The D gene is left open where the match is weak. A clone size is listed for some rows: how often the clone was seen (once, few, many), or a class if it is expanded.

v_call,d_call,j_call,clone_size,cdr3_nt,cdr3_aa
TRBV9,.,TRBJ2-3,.,TGTGCCAGCAGCGTAGAGGGCTTCCGCACAGATACGCAGTATTTT,CASSVEGFRTDTQYF
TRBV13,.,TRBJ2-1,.,TGTGCCAGCAGCTTAAGACACGGATACAATGAGCAGTTCTTC,CASSLRHGYNEQFF
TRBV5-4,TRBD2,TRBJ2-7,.,TGTGCCAGCAGCAGGGGACTGGGCGGGAGCTCCTACGAGCAGTACTTC,CASSRGLGGSSYEQYF
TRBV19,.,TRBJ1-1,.,TGTGCCAGTAGTATTCTATTCCGGCAGAGTGAAGCTTTCTTT,CASSILFRQSEAFF
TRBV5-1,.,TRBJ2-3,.,TGCGCCAGCAGAAACAGGGACCCTAGCACAGATACGCAGTATTTT,CASRNRDPSTDTQYF
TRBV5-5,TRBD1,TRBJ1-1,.,TGTGCCAGCAGCTTCCAAGGACAGGGCGTTATCGCTGAAGCTTTCTTT,CASSFQGQGVIAEAFF
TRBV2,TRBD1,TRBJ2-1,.,TGTGCCAGCAGGTGGGGGACAGGGAATTTTGATGAGCAGTTCTTC,CASRWGTGNFDEQFF
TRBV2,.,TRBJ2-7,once,TGTGCCACAATGACGGGAAGCTCCTACGAGCAGTACTTC,CATMTGSSYEQYF
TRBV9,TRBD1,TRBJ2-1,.,TGTGCCAGCAGCGTAGTTGGGACAGGGAGCTCCTACAATGAGCAGTTCTTC,CASSVVGTGSSYNEQFF
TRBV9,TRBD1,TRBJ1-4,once,TGTGCCAGCAGTGAGGGGGCGCAGATTGAAAAACTGTTTTTT,CASSEGAQIEKLFF
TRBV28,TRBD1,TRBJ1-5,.,TGTGCCAGCAGAAGACAGGGTTGGCAGCCCCAGCATTTT,CASRRQGWQPQHF
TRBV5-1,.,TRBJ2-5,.,TGCGCCAGCTGCCGAAGTGGATCGGAGACCCAGTACTTC,CASCRSGSETQYF
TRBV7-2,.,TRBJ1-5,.,TGTGCCAGCAGCTTAATTCCGGGAAGCAATCAGCCCCAGCATTTT,CASSLIPGSNQPQHF
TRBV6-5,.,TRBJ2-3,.,TGTGCCAGCAGTTACTCCGGACGGCAGGCGGCAGATACGCAGTATTTT,CASSYSGRQAADTQYF
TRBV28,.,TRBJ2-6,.,TGTGCCAGCAGTCCGACTGCTGGGGCCAACGTCCTGACTTTC,CASSPTAGANVLTF
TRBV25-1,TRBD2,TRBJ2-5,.,TGTGCCAGCAGTCTTCGACTAGCGGGAGACCCAGGGGAAGAGACCCAGTACTTC,CASSLRLAGDPGEETQYF